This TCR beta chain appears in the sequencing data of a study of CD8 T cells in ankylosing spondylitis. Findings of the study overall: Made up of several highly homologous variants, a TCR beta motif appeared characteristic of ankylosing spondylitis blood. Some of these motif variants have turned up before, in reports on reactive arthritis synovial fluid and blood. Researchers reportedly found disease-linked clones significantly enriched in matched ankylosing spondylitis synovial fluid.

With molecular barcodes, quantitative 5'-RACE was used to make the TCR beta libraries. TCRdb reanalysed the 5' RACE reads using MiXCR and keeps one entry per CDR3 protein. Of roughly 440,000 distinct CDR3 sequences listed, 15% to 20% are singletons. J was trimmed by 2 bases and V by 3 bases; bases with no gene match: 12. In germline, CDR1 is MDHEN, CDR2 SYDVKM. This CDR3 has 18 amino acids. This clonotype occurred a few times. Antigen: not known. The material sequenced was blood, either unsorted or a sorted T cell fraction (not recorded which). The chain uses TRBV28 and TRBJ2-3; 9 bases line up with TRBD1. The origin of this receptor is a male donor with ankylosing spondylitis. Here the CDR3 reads CASSFLPPTGGNTDTQYF. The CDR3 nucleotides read TGTGCCAGCAGTTTTCTCCCCCCCACAGGGGGCAACACAGATACGCAGTATTTT. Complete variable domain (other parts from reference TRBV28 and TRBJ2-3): DVKVTQSSRYLVKRTGEKVFLECVQDMDHENMFWYRQDPGLGLRLIYFSYDVKMKEKGDIPEGYSVSREKKERFSLILESASTNQTSMYLCASSFLPPTGGNTDTQYFGPGTRLTVL.